The rows below give T cell receptor beta chains drawn from one sample of a study of T cells in Graves' hyperthyroidism and ophthalmopathy. MiXCR, run by TCRdb on the multiplex PCR reads, gives a single entry per CDR3 protein. The table includes about 350,000 distinct CDR3 sequences, about a sixth detected once. The sample comprised blood. These receptors originate from a woman aged 25 to 45 with Graves' hyperthyroidism that later progressed to Graves' ophthalmopathy. CDR3s include the opening cysteine and the closing phenylalanine or tryptophan. D genes are given only for firm matches. Size tells how often a clone was seen (once, few, many) or the class of an expanded clone, and some rows leave it out.

size	V	D	J	DNA	CDR3
many	TRBV5-1	-	TRBJ1-2	TGCGCCAGCAGCTTCCGGACAGCTAACTATGGCTACACCTTC	CASSFRTANYGYTF
many	TRBV30	-	TRBJ1-5	TGTGCCTGGAGTTTCGGAATCGGAAATCAGCCCCAGCATTTT	CAWSFGIGNQPQHF
few	TRBV19	-	TRBJ1-5	TGTGCCAGTATCGGTAGCAATCAGCCCCAGCATTTT	CASIGSNQPQHF
few	TRBV7-9	-	TRBJ1-4	TGTGCCAGCAGCTTAGCATTGCAGGGCCGGAATGAAAAACTGTTTTTT	CASSLALQGRNEKLFF
few	TRBV19	-	TRBJ1-1	TGTGCCAGTAGTATTTCGTGGCAGGCCTTGAACACTGAAGCTTTCTTT	CASSISWQALNTEAFF
-	TRBV5-1	-	TRBJ1-5	TGCGCCAGCAGCCCGGACAGTGGACGCAATCAGCCCCAGCATTTT	CASSPDSGRNQPQHF
-	TRBV6-1	-	TRBJ1-3	TGTGCCAGCATGATCCGGCAGAAAAAGCTACACTCTGGAAACACCATATATTTT	CASMIRQKKLHSGNTIYF
few	TRBV4-1	-	TRBJ1-4	TGCGCCAGCAGCGGGCAGGGGATTGAAAAACTGTTTTTT	CASSGQGIEKLFF
many	TRBV5-1	-	TRBJ2-5	TGCGCCAGCAGCTCAGGAAAACAAGAGACCCAGTACTTC	CASSSGKQETQYF
many	TRBV12-3/TRBV12-4	TRBD1	TRBJ2-3	TGTGCCAGCAGTCGACAGGGGGTGGATACGCAGTATTTT	CASSRQGVDTQYF
many	TRBV12-3/TRBV12-4	TRBD1	TRBJ2-1	TGTGCCAGCACCCTGGGACAGGGATACAATGAGCAGTTCTTC	CASTLGQGYNEQFF
many	TRBV2	TRBD1	TRBJ2-7	TGTGCCAACCAGGTAGACAGGGACTCCTACGAGCAGTACTTC	CANQVDRDSYEQYF
many	TRBV6-1	TRBD1	TRBJ1-1	TGTGCCAGCCGTCGGTACGGACAGGGGGCGGCCGAAGCTTTCTTT	CASRRYGQGAAEAFF
few	TRBV30	-	TRBJ2-3	TGTGCCTGGAGTCGGACAGATTACACAGATACGCAGTATTTT	CAWSRTDYTDTQYF
many	TRBV18	-	TRBJ2-5	TGTGCCAGCTCACCACAAGAAGAGACCCAGTACTTC	CASSPQEETQYF
-	TRBV6-1	-	TRBJ1-5	TGTGCCACAAGACAGGGCAATCAGCCCCAGCATTTT	CATRQGNQPQHF
many	TRBV28	-	TRBJ2-7	TGTGCCAGCAATACGGGCGAGGGATCAAGCTCCTACGAGCAGTACTTC	CASNTGEGSSSYEQYF
many	TRBV6-1	TRBD1	TRBJ2-7	TGTGCCAGCAGTGAGGCCGCAGGGGGCGCGGACGAGCAGTACTTC	CASSEAAGGADEQYF
many	TRBV2	-	TRBJ2-3	TGTGCCAGCCCCCGGGAAGTTCCTAGCACAGATACGCAGTATTTT	CASPREVPSTDTQYF
many	TRBV27	-	TRBJ1-6	TGTGCCAGCAGTTTATCCGGAAATTCACCCCTCCACTTT	CASSLSGNSPLHF
many	TRBV7-9	-	TRBJ2-2	TGTGCCAGCAGCTTATCGGGGGTCACCTTCGGGGAGCTGTTTTTT	CASSLSGVTFGELFF
few	TRBV20-1	-	TRBJ2-1	TGCAAAATCAGGGCGCATGAGCAGTTCTTC	CKIRAHEQFF
-	TRBV12-3/TRBV12-4	-	TRBJ2-7	TGTGCCAGCAGTTCCTCGGTAAGGGGGGGCTCCGAGCAGTACTTC	CASSSSVRGGSEQYF
few	TRBV4-1	TRBD2	TRBJ2-7	TGCGCCAGCAGCCAAGATACTGGCGGGAGAAGCTCCTACGAGCAGTACTTC	CASSQDTGGRSSYEQYF
many	TRBV27	-	TRBJ1-2	TGTGCCAGCAGCATCCTTGGGGCCCCGGCAGGTGGCTACACCTTC	CASSILGAPAGGYTF
many	TRBV28	-	TRBJ2-1	TGTGCCAGCGACTACCTCAATGAGCAGTTCTTC	CASDYLNEQFF
many	TRBV7-8	-	TRBJ1-5	TGTGCCAGCAGCTTAGGGGGGGACTATAGCAATCAGCCCCAGCATTTT	CASSLGGDYSNQPQHF